The 32 T cell receptor beta chains presented below share a single source sample, sequenced in a study of cytomegalovirus exposure and HLA in healthy donors. PCR primers comprised 60 Vbeta and 13 Jbeta primers. Only in-frame clones appear in the TCRdb table, and some are missing; sequencing was by immunoSEQ multiplex PCR. Of roughly 100,000 clones in the sample, under 85% were seen once. Sequencing was performed on PBMCs. These receptors all come from a woman in her thirties or forties in good health and CMV-seronegative.

V usage is TRBV28 and J usage is TRBJ2-7; tentatively, D is TRBD2 (5 bases). The germline CDR1 and CDR2 sequences are MDHEN and SYDVKM. V lost 6 bases to trimming and J lost 5 bases, with 11 bases between them. This CDR3 is built from 12 residues. The CDR3 coding sequence is TGTGCCAGCAGCCCTCCCGGGGACGAGCAGTACTTC. Protein: CASSPPGDEQYF.

The chain links TRBV14 to TRBJ2-5; 8 positions agree with TRBD2. This CDR3 region has 17 residues. V shed 0 bases, J shed 5 bases, and the junction held 11 bases outside the gene matches. From germline, CDR1 is SGHDN and CDR2 FVKESK. CDR3: CASSQDIGTRGGETQYF. In nucleotides, the CDR3 is TGTGCCAGCAGCCAAGACATCGGGACTAGGGGCGGGGAGACCCAGTACTTC.

This clone showed up just a few times. The gene calls are TRBV6-1 and TRBJ1-5; 9 bases match TRBD1. The V segment lost 6 bases and the J segment 2 bases; nucleotides outside the gene matches: 5. CDR1 MNHNS and CDR2 SASEGT come from the germline V gene. The CDR3 runs to 15 residues. The CDR3 loop is CASSSTGGGNQPQHF. CDR3 nucleotides: TGTGCCAGCAGCTCGACAGGGGGTGGCAATCAGCCCCAGCATTTT.

The chain couples TRBV15 to TRBJ2-7; 9 bases are shared with TRBD2. Germline CDR1 is LNHNV and CDR2 is YYDKDF (reference sequence). This CDR3 has 16 amino acids. The V segment lost 0 bases and the J segment 7 bases; nucleotides outside the gene matches: 10. The chain's CDR3 is CATSRDPSGGSREQYF. The CDR3 bases are TGTGCCACCAGCAGAGATCCCAGCGGGGGGTCCCGAGAGCAGTACTTC.

A few counts support this clone. The CDR3 sequence: CASSPQQGAAFF. The DNA for the CDR3 is TGTGCCAGCAGCCCACAGCAGGGGGCGGCTTTCTTT. The J gene is TRBJ1-1, the V gene TRBV9; 8 bases match TRBD1. V shed 4 bases and J 11 bases; nucleotides not matched to a gene: 7. The CDR3 has 12 amino acids. From germline, CDR1 is SGDLS and CDR2 YYNGEE.

V usage is TRBV9 and J usage is TRBJ2-1; 9 bases match TRBD1. Per germline, CDR1 SGDLS and CDR2 YYNGEE. CDR3 length: 15 residues. With 4 bases clipped from V and 7 bases from J, the junction kept 9 bases outside the gene matches. The CDR3 here is CASSSSGQGSNEQFF. The CDR3 coding sequence is TGTGCCAGCAGCTCCTCCGGACAGGGGTCAAATGAGCAGTTCTTC.

The gene calls are TRBV19 and TRBJ2-7; tentative D call: TRBD2 (5 bases). Deletions cut 5 bases from V and 1 base from J, with 9 bases between. Germline values: CDR1 LNHDA, CDR2 SQIVND (reference sequence). The CDR3 is 13 amino acids. The CDR3 DNA sequence: TGTGCCAGTAGTGCCCGCGGGTCCTACGAGCAGTACTTC. Its translation is CASSARGSYEQYF.

This sequence joins TRBV9 and TRBJ2-7; 8 bases align to TRBD2. The CDR3 contains 15 residues. CDR1 is SGDLS and CDR2 is YYNGEE in the germline V gene. J gave up 2 bases and V 4 bases, and 8 bases lay outside the gene matches. This CDR3 reads CASSSRAGVAYEQYF. In DNA, the CDR3 is TGTGCCAGCAGCTCCCGAGCGGGAGTAGCCTACGAGCAGTACTTC.

The V and J genes are TRBV29-1 and TRBJ2-2; D gene ambiguous. Germline CDR1 and CDR2: SQVTM and ANQGSEA. V was pared by 6 bases and J by 2 bases, with 13 bases between. The CDR3 covers 14 residues. For the CDR3, the DNA is TGCAGCGTCCGAAGTCGAGTTAACACCGGGGAGCTGTTTTTT. Amino acid sequence: CSVRSRVNTGELFF.

The gene calls are TRBV15 and TRBJ1-3, with a weak D call TRBD1 (5 bases). The CDR3 length is 18 residues. Germline V lookup: CDR1 LNHNV, CDR2 YYDKDF (reference sequence). V lost 1 base to trimming and J lost 2 bases, with 18 bases between them. The DNA for the CDR3 is TGTGCCACCAGCAGAGCGCGGGACTCCGGCGGCCCTGGAAACACCATATATTTT. The encoded protein is CATSRARDSGGPGNTIYF.

The rearrangement links TRBV5-6 to TRBJ2-7, with D perhaps TRBD1 (5 bases). The germline V gene has CDR1 SGHDT and CDR2 YYEEEE. The V end lost 3 bases, the J end lost 2 bases, and 12 bases lay between the germline ends. The CDR3 has 14 amino acids. The CDR3 is CASSSWSGPYEQYF. The CDR3 coding sequence is TGTGCCAGCAGCTCGTGGTCAGGGCCCTACGAGCAGTACTTC.

The J gene is TRBJ1-4, the V gene TRBV19; 9 bases are a match to TRBD1. The germline V gene encodes CDR1 LNHDA and CDR2 SQIVND (reference sequence). The CDR3 covers 19 residues. Trimming removed 3 bases from V and 0 bases from J; junction bases left unmatched: 11. The DNA for the CDR3 is TGTGCCAGTAGTATTGGACCGGGACAGGGTGCCGCAACTAATGAAAAACTGTTTTTT. Protein sequence: CASSIGPGQGAATNEKLFF.

This clone has a single count. The chain is built from TRBV19 and TRBJ1-5; TRBD1 matches at 9 bases. Germline CDR1 reads LNHDA; CDR2 reads SQIVND (reference sequence). V trimming: 4 bases; J trimming: 11 bases; junction bases outside the gene matches: 12. The CDR3 consists of 15 residues. The CDR3 loop is CASSTPGTGRMAQHF. The CDR3 DNA follows: TGTGCCAGTAGTACCCCCGGGACAGGGCGGATGGCCCAGCATTTT. Filled out from reference TRBV19 and TRBJ1-5, the complete variable domain reads DGGITQSPKYLFRKEGQNVTLSCEQNLNHDAMYWYRQDPGQGLRLIYYSQIVNDFQKGDIAEGYSVSREKKESFPLTVTSAQKNPTAFYLCASSTPGTGRMAQHFGDGTRLSIL.

This clone was seen a handful of times. V is TRBV7-9 and J is TRBJ1-1, with a possible D match to TRBD1 (5 bases). CDR1 and CDR2 (germline): SEHNR, FQNEAQ (reference sequence). The V end lost 0 bases, the J end lost 0 bases, and 8 bases lay between the germline ends. This CDR3 region has 15 residues. DNA of the CDR3: TGTGCCAGCAGCTTAGCGCCAGGGATGAACACTGAAGCTTTCTTT. This encodes CASSLAPGMNTEAFF.

This clone has more than one count but fewer than ten. The V call is TRBV4-2, the J call TRBJ1-5, with D possibly being TRBD1 (5 bases). There are 15 residues in the CDR3. Per germline, CDR1 LGHNA and CDR2 YNFKEQ. Trimming cost V 0 bases and J 5 bases, with 11 bases left between them. The CDR3 DNA reads as TGTGCCAGCAGCCAAGATTCGGGGGAGCATCAGCCCCAGCATTTT. Protein sequence: CASSQDSGEHQPQHF.

The chain links TRBV7-2 to TRBJ2-3, with 13 bases identical to TRBD2. Germline values: CDR1 SGHTA, CDR2 FQGNSA. After removal of 5 bases from V and 0 bases from J, the junction contained 5 bases not matched to a gene. The CDR3 is made up of 17 amino acids. The CDR3 here is CASSATSGGPSTDTQYF. The CDR3 DNA follows: TGTGCCAGCAGCGCGACTAGCGGGGGGCCTAGCACAGATACGCAGTATTTT. Combining the CDR3 with reference TRBV7-2 and TRBJ2-3 gives the whole variable domain GAGVSQSPSNKVTEKGKDVELRCDPISGHTALYWYRQSLGQGLEFLIYFQGNSAPDKSGLPSDRFSAERTGGSVSTLTIQRTQQEDSAVYLCASSATSGGPSTDTQYFGPGTRLTVL.

CDR3 protein: CASRHQGAEAFF. CDR3 coding DNA: TGTGCCAGCAGACACCAGGGGGCTGAAGCTTTCTTT. The chain couples TRBV7-9 to TRBJ1-1; 7 bases are a match to TRBD1. The V gene end was trimmed by 6 bases and the J gene end by 6 bases; junction bases not matched to a gene: 4. Germline V lookup: CDR1 SEHNR, CDR2 FQNEAQ (reference sequence). The CDR3 contains 12 residues.

The chain is built from TRBV6-1 and TRBJ1-2, with 11 bases that match TRBD1. Germline V lookup: CDR1 MNHNS, CDR2 SASEGT. This CDR3 is 15 amino acids long. V was pared by 0 bases and J by 8 bases, with 5 bases of the junction left unmatched. The CDR3 spells CASSEAGTGGRGYTF. The DNA of the CDR3 is TGTGCCAGCAGTGAAGCCGGGACAGGGGGTCGCGGCTACACCTTC.

The chain employs TRBV28 and TRBJ2-7; maybe TRBD2 (6 bases). Trimming removed 5 bases at V and 5 bases at J, with 16 bases between. The CDR3 is 14 amino acids. Germline V gives CDR1 MDHEN, CDR2 SYDVKM. This CDR3 is CASSPTAGLNEQYF. The CDR3 nucleotides read TGTGCCAGCAGTCCGACAGCGGGTCTGAACGAGCAGTACTTC.

The V and J genes are TRBV9 and TRBJ2-3, with 11 positions matching TRBD1. Trimming took 0 bases from V and 7 from J; bases not matched to a gene: 7. Per the germline V gene, CDR1 is SGDLS and CDR2 is YYNGEE. The CDR3 length is 16 residues. The CDR3 sequence: CASSVAGQGALNTQYF. The DNA for the CDR3 is TGTGCCAGCAGCGTAGCAGGACAGGGGGCGCTGAATACGCAGTATTTT.

This chain connects TRBV27 to TRBJ2-3, with TRBD2 identical over 10 bases. V shed 8 bases and J 1 base; nucleotides not matched to a gene: 9. This CDR3 has 16 amino acids. Germline-derived CDR1 and CDR2 are MNHEY and SMNVEV (reference sequence). DNA for the CDR3: TGTGCCAGCTGTAAATATGGGACTAGCGGCACAGATACGCAGTATTTT. It codes for CASCKYGTSGTDTQYF.

This clone showed up just once. The CDR3 sequence: CASSSLSGVSYEQYF. Written as DNA, the CDR3 is TGTGCCAGCAGTAGCCTTAGCGGGGTCTCCTACGAGCAGTACTTC. The rearrangement links TRBV27 to TRBJ2-7; 8 nucleotides match TRBD2. This CDR3 contains 15 residues. With 5 bases clipped from V and 0 bases from J, the junction kept 6 bases outside the gene matches. CDR1 and CDR2 from the germline V gene are MNHEY and SMNVEV (reference sequence).

The chain combines TRBV4-1 with TRBJ1-1, with unresolved D. This CDR3 comprises 16 residues. The ends were cut back, 0 bases at V and 4 bases at J, with 15 bases in the middle. CDR1 is MGHRA and CDR2 is YSYEKL in the germline V gene. CDR3 residues: CASSQDPRPGATEAFF. CDR3 DNA: TGCGCCAGCAGCCAAGATCCCCGCCCGGGAGCCACTGAAGCTTTCTTT.

This clone was detected only a few times. The chain joins TRBV20-1 to TRBJ2-3; the D is unclear. Germline loops: CDR1 DFQATT, CDR2 SNEGSKA (reference sequence). The CDR3 extends over 11 amino acids. The ends were cut back, 5 bases at V and 7 bases at J, with 10 bases in the middle. This CDR3 reads CSAPNKYTQYF. Written as DNA, the CDR3 is TGCAGTGCTCCTAATAAATATACGCAGTATTTT.

The rearrangement uses TRBV5-4 and TRBJ1-1; no definite D call. This CDR3 region has 14 residues. Germline CDR1 reads SGHNT; CDR2 reads YYREEE (reference sequence). V was trimmed by 5 bases and J by 0 bases, leaving 11 bases between them. This CDR3 is CASSSGILNTEAFF. As DNA, the CDR3 is TGTGCCAGCAGTTCCGGGATATTGAACACTGAAGCTTTCTTT.

In its sample, this clone was seen once. One end of the junction is discordant with germline, which a read error may explain. V usage is TRBV7-9 and J usage is TRBJ1-5; D gene ambiguous. The CDR3 spans 12 residues. CDR1 SEHNR and CDR2 FQNEAQ come from the germline V gene (reference sequence). In DNA form, the CDR3 reads TGTTCCAGCTCGGCGGGGAATCAGCCCCAGCATTTT. Translating gives CSSSAGNQPQHF.

J is TRBJ2-1 and V is TRBV9; weak D call: TRBD1 (6 bases). The germline CDR1 and CDR2 sequences are SGDLS and YYNGEE. V was clipped by 0 bases and J by 2 bases, with 12 bases between them. The CDR3 extends over 16 amino acids. Here the CDR3 DNA reads TGTGCCAGCAGCGTAGGTTCAGGGGCCCCCTACAATGAGCAGTTCTTC. It yields the protein CASSVGSGAPYNEQFF. The full variable domain, its missing parts supplied by reference TRBV9 and TRBJ2-1, is DSGVTQTPKHLITATGQRVTLRCSPRSGDLSVYWYQQSLDQGLQFLIQYYNGEERAKGNILERFSAQQFPDLHSELNLSSLELGDSALYFCASSVGSGAPYNEQFFGPGTRLTVL.

The chain carries TRBV19 and TRBJ2-1; TRBD2 matches at 11 bases. Germline lookup yields CDR1 LNHDA and CDR2 SQIVND (reference sequence). V gave up 10 bases and J gave up 10 bases; unmatched junction bases: 15. The CDR3 loop spans 15 amino acids. The CDR3 protein is CATTPRASGGYEQFF. The DNA of the CDR3 is TGTGCCACCACTCCCAGGGCTAGCGGGGGGTACGAGCAGTTCTTC.

The chain employs TRBV9 and TRBJ1-3; D remains ambiguous. Germline V gene sequence: CDR1 SGDLS, CDR2 YYNGEE. The V and J ends lost 3 bases and 0 bases respectively, with 10 bases between them. The CDR3 is 15 residues long. CDR3 sequence reads: CASSDDGSSGNTIYF. The CDR3 DNA reads TGTGCCAGCAGCGACGACGGGAGCTCTGGAAACACCATATATTTT.

The chain has TRBV9 and TRBJ2-3; the D is unclear. Germline lookup yields CDR1 SGDLS and CDR2 YYNGEE. Trimming cost V 0 bases and J 4 bases, with 6 bases left between them. CDR3 length: 13 amino acids. The CDR3 DNA reads TGTGCCAGCAGCGTAGCTCGTGCAGATACGCAGTATTTT. It yields the protein CASSVARADTQYF.

The chain carries TRBV10-3 and TRBJ2-2, with D possibly TRBD1 on 5 matching bases. The V end lost 3 bases, the J end lost 5 bases, and 16 bases lay between the germline ends. This CDR3 has 16 residues. Germline V CDR1 and CDR2: ENHRY, SYGVKD. The CDR3, as DNA: TGTGCCATCAGTGACCCAGGGCCCACTATTACCGGGGAGCTGTTTTTT. It specifies CAISDPGPTITGELFF.

The chain links TRBV28 to TRBJ1-1, with 7 bases matching TRBD1. The germline V gene encodes CDR1 MDHEN and CDR2 SYDVKM. CDR3 length equals 14 residues. J was trimmed by 4 bases and V by 6 bases; bases with no gene match: 8. The CDR3 coding sequence is TGTGCCAGCAGCAACAGGGGAAGGAGCACTGAAGCTTTCTTT. Translation gives CASSNRGRSTEAFF.